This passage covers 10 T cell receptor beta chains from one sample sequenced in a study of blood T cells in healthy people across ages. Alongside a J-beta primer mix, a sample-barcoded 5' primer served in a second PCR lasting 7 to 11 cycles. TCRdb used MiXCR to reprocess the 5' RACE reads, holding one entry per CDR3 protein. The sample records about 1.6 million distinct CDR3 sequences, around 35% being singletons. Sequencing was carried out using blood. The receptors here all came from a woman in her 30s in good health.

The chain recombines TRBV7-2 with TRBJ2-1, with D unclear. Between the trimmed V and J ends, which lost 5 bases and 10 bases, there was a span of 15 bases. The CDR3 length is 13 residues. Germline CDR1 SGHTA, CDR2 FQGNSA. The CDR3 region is CASSRPPGIEQFF. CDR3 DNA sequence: TGTGCCAGCAGCAGACCCCCGGGCATAGAGCAGTTCTTC.

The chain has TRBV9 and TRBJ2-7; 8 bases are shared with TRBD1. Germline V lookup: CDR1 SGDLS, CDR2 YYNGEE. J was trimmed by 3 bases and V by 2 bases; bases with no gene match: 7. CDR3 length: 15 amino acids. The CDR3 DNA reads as TGTGCCAGCAGCGTTGCGGTCGGACAGGGCTACGAGCAGTACTTC. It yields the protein CASSVAVGQGYEQYF.

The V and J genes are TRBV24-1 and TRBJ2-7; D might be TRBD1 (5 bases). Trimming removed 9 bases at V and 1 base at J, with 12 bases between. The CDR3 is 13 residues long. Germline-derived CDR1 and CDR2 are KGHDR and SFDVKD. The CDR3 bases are TGTGCCACCTCTCGAGCAGGGTCCTACGAGCAGTACTTC. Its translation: CATSRAGSYEQYF.

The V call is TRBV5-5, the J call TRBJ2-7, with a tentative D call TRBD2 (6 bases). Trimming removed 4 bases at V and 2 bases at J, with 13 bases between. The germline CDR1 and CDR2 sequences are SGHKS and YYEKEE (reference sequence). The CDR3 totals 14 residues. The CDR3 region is CASSPWGVPYEQYF. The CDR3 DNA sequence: TGTGCCAGCAGCCCTTGGGGGGTGCCCTACGAGCAGTACTTC.

The CDR3 region is CASSSRVGEGQFF. CDR3 in DNA: TGCGCCAGCAGCTCCCGGGTGGGAGAGGGGCAGTTCTTC. The V and J genes are TRBV5-1 and TRBJ2-1, with TRBD2 as a possible D gene (5 bases). CDR1 is SGHRS, CDR2 YFSETQ, per germline. This CDR3 comprises 13 residues. The V end lost 3 bases, the J end lost 12 bases, and 16 bases lay between the germline ends.

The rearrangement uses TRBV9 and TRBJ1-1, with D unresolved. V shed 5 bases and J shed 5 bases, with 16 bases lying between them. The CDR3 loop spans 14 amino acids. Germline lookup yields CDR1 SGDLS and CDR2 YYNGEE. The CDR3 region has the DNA TGTGCCAGCAGTCATGGACCGGTGGGGACTGAAGCTTTCTTT. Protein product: CASSHGPVGTEAFF.

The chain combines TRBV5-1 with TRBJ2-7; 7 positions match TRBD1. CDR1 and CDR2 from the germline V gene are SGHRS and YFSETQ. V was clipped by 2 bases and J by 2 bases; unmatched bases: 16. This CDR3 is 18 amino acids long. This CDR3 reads CASSLNRQGQKITYEQYF. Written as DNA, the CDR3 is TGCGCCAGCAGCTTAAACCGCCAGGGACAGAAGATTACCTACGAGCAGTACTTC.

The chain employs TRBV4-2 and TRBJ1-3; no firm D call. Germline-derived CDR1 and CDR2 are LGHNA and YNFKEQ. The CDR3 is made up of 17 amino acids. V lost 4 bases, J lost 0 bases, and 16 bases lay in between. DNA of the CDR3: TGTGCCAGCAGCCCCCGGGAACAGAGGCCCTCTGGAAACACCATATATTTT. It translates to CASSPREQRPSGNTIYF.

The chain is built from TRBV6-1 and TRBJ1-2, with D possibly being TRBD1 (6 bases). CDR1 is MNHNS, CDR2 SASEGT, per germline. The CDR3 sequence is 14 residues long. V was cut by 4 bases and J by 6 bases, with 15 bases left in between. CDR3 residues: CASSGAGTRDGYTF. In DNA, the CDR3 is TGTGCCAGCAGTGGAGCCGGGACACGGGATGGCTACACCTTC.

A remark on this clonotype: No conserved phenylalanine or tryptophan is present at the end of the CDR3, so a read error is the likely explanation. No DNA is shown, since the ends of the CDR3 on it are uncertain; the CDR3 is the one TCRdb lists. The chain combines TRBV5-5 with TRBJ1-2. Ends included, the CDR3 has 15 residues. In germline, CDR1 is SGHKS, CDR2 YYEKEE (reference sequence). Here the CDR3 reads CTSSLWQSNNYGYTC.